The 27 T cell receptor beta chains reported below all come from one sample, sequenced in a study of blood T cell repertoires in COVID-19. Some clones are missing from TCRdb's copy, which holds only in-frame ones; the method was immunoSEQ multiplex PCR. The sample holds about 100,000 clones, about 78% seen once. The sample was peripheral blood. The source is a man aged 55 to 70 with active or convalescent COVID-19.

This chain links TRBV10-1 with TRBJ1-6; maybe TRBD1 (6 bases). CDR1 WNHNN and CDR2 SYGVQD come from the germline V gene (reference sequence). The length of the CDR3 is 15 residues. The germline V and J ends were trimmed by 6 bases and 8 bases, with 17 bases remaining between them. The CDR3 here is CASRPGDLPHSPLHF. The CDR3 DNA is TGCGCCAGCAGACCAGGGGATCTCCCTCATTCACCCCTCCACTTT.

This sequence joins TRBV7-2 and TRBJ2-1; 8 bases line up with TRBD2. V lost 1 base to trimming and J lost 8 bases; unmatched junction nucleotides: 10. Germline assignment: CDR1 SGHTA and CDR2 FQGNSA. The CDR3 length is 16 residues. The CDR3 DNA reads TGTGCCAGCAGCTTAGGGCTAGCGGGCCCTGTGGATGAGCAGTTCTTC. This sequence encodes CASSLGLAGPVDEQFF.

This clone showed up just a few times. The chain's CDR3 is CASSADRIEQYV. CDR3 coding DNA: TGTGCCAGCAGCGCGGACAGGATAGAGCAGTACGTC. The chain links TRBV7-2 to TRBJ2-7; 7 nucleotides align to TRBD1. The CDR3 covers 12 residues. V was pared by 5 bases and J by 7 bases, with 5 bases of the junction left unmatched. In germline, CDR1 is SGHTA, CDR2 FQGNSA.

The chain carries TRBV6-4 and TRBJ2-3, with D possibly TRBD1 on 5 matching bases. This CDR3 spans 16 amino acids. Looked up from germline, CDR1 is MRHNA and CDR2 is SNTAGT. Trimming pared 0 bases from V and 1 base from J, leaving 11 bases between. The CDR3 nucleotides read TGTGCCAGCAGTGACTCTCCAGGGCTGCGCACAGATACGCAGTATTTT. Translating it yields CASSDSPGLRTDTQYF.

CDR3 sequence reads: CASSPGTGELFF. The CDR3 DNA follows: TGTGCCAGCAGCCCCGGGACCGGGGAGCTGTTTTTT. The chain is built from TRBV9 and TRBJ2-2; D is unresolved. The germline CDR1 and CDR2 sequences are SGDLS and YYNGEE. This CDR3 is built from 12 residues. Trimming stripped 4 bases from V and 5 bases from J, with 6 bases between.

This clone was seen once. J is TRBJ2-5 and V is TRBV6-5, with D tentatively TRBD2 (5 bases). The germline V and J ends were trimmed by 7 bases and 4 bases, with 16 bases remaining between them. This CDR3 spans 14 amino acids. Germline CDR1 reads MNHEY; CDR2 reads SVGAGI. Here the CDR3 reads CASNRVSGRETQYF. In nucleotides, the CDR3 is TGTGCCAGCAACCGGGTTTCGGGGAGAGAGACCCAGTACTTC.

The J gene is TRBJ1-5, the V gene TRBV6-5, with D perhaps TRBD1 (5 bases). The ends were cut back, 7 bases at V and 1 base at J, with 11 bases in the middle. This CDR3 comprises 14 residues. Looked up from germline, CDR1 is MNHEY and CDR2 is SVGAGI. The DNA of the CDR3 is TGTGCCAGCAAGAGGCACAGGAGCAATCAGCCCCAGCATTTT. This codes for CASKRHRSNQPQHF.

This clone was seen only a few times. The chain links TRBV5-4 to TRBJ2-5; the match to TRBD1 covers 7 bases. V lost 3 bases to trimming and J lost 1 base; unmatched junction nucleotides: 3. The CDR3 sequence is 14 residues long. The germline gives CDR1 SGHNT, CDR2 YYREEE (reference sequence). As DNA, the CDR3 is TGTGCCAGCAGCTGGGGACAGCGCCAAGAGACCCAGTACTTC. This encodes CASSWGQRQETQYF.

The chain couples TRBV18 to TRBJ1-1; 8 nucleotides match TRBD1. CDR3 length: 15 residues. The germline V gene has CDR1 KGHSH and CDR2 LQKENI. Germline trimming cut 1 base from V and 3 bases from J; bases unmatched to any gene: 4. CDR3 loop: CASSPLGTGDTEAFF. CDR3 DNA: TGTGCCAGCTCACCACTTGGGACAGGTGACACTGAAGCTTTCTTT.

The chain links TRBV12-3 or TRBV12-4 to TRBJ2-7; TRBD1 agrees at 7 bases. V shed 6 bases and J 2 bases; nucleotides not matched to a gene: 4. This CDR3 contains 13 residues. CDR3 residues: CASRTTGTYEQYF. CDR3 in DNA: TGTGCCAGCAGGACGACAGGGACCTACGAGCAGTACTTC.

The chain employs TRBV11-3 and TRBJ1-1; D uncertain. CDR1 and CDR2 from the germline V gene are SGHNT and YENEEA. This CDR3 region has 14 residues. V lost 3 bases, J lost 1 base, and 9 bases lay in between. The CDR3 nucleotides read TGTGCCAGCAGCTTGAGGAGTTGGAACACTGAAGCTTTCTTT. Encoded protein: CASSLRSWNTEAFF.

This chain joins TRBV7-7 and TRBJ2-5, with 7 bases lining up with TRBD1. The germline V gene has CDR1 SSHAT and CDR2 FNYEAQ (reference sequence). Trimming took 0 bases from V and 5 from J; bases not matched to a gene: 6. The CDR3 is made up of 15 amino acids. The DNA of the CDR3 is TGTGCCAGCAGCTTAGCGAAGGGACAGCGCGAGACCCAGTACTTC. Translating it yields CASSLAKGQRETQYF. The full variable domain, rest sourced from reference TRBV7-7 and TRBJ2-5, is GAGVSQSPRYKVTKRGQDVTLRCDPISSHATLYWYQQALGQGPEFLTYFNYEAQPDKSGLPSDRFSAERPEGSISTLTIQRTEQRDSAMYRCASSLAKGQRETQYFGPGTRLLVL.

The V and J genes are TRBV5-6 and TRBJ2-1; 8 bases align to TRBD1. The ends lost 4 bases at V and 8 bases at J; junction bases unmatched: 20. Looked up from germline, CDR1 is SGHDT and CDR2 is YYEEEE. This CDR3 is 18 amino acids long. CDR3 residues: CASSLLGTGVPPWDEQFF. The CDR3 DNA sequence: TGTGCCAGCAGCCTCTTAGGGACAGGAGTCCCTCCCTGGGATGAGCAGTTCTTC. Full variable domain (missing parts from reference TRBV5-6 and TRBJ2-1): DAGVTQSPTHLIKTRGQQVTLRCSPKSGHDTVSWYQQALGQGPQFIFQYYEEEERQRGNFPDRFSGHQFPNYSSELNVNALLLGDSALYLCASSLLGTGVPPWDEQFFGPGTRLTVL.

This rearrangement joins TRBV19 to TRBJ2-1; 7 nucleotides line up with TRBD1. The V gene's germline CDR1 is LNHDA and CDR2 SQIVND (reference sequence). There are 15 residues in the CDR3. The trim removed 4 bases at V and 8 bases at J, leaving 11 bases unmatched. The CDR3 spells CASSTLGQVWDEQFF. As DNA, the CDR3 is TGTGCCAGTAGTACCCTAGGACAGGTTTGGGATGAGCAGTTCTTC.

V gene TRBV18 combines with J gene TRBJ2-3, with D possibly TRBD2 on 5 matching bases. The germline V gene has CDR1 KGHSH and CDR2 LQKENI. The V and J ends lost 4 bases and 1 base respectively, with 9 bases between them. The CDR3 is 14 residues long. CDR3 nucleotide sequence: TGTGCCAGCTCACGGACTGGCCGCACAGATACGCAGTATTTT. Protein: CASSRTGRTDTQYF. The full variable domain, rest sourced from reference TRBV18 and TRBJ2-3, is NAGVMQNPRHLVRRRGQEARLRCSPMKGHSHVYWYRQLPEEGLKFMVYLQKENIIDESGMPKERFSAEFPKEGPSILRIQQVVRGDSAAYFCASSRTGRTDTQYFGPGTRLTVL.

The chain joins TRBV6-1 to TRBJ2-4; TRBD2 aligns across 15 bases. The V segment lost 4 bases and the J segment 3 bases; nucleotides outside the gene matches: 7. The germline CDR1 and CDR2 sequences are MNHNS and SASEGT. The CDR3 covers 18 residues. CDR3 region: CASSAGLAGGGLKNIQYF. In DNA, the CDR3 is TGTGCCAGCAGTGCAGGACTAGCGGGAGGGGGCCTCAAAAACATTCAGTACTTC.

The CDR3 DNA follows: TGTGCCAGCAGCAAGGAGGGACAGATAAATCAGCCCCAGCATTTT. Translating it yields CASSKEGQINQPQHF. This rearrangement joins TRBV2 to TRBJ1-5; 7 bases fit TRBD1. This CDR3 is 15 amino acids long. CDR1 is SNHLY, CDR2 FYNNEI, per germline. V lost 6 bases, J lost 4 bases, and 9 bases stayed unmatched.

The CDR3 DNA reads TGCGCCAGCAGCTCCACAGGGGCGAGTGGCTACACCTTC. Translation: CASSSTGASGYTF. The chain carries TRBV5-1 and TRBJ1-2; 7 bases align to TRBD1. In germline, CDR1 is SGHRS, CDR2 YFSETQ. V shed 3 bases and J 7 bases; nucleotides not matched to a gene: 6. The CDR3 has 13 residues.

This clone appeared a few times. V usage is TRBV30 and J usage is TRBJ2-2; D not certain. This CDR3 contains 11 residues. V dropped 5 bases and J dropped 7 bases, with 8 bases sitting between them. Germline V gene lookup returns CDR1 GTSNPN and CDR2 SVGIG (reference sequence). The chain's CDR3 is CAWESGGELFF. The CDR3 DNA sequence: TGTGCCTGGGAGTCAGGCGGGGAGCTGTTTTTT.

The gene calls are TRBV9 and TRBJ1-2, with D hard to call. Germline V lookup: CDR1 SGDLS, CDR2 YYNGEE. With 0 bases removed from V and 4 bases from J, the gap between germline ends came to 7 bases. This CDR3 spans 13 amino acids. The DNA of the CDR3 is TGTGCCAGCAGCGTAGGAGAAAGCTATGGCTACACCTTC. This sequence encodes CASSVGESYGYTF.

The DNA for the CDR3 is TGTGCCAGCAGTTTAACCCCCCAGGGTGGGTTCGCCAAAAACATTCAGTACTTC. It is translated as CASSLTPQGGFAKNIQYF. The chain is built from TRBV27 and TRBJ2-4; a weak D match, TRBD1 (5 bases). The V end was cut by 2 bases, the J end by 1 base, with 18 bases between. CDR1 MNHEY and CDR2 SMNVEV come from the germline V gene (reference sequence). This CDR3 has 18 amino acids.

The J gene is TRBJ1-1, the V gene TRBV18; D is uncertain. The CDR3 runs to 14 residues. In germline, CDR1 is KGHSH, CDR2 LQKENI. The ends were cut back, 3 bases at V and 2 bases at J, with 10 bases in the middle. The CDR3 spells CASSPRDVNTEAFF. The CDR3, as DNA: TGTGCCAGCTCACCCCGCGATGTTAACACTGAAGCTTTCTTT.

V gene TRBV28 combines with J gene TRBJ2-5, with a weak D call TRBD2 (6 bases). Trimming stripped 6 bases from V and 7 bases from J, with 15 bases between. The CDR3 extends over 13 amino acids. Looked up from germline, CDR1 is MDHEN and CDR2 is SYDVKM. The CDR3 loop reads CASSSGGEGTQYF. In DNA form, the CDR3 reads TGTGCCAGCAGCTCCGGCGGGGAAGGGACCCAGTACTTC. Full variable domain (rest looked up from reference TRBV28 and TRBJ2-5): DVKVTQSSRYLVKRTGEKVFLECVQDMDHENMFWYRQDPGLGLRLIYFSYDVKMKEKGDIPEGYSVSREKKERFSLILESASTNQTSMYLCASSSGGEGTQYFGPGTRLLVL.

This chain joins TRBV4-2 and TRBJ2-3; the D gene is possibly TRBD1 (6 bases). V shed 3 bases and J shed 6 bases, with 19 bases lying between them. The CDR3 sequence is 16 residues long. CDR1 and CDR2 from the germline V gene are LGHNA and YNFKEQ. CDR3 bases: TGTGCCAGCAGCCACGGACCCCTAGGGGGAATTGATACGCAGTATTTT. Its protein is CASSHGPLGGIDTQYF.

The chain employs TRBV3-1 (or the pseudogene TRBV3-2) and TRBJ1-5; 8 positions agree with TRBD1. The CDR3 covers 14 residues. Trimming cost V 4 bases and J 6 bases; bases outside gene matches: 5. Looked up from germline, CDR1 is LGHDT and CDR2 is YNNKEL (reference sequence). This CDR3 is CASSLGQGRQPQHF. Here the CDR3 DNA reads TGTGCCAGCAGCCTTGGACAGGGACGTCAGCCCCAGCATTTT.

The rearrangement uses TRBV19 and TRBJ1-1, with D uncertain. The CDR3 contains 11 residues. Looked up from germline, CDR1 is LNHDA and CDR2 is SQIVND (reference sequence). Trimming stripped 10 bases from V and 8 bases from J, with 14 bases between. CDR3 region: CATRRGEEAFF. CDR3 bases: TGTGCCACCCGTAGAGGCGAGGAAGCTTTCTTT.

In DNA form, the CDR3 reads TGTGCCAGCTCACCAGACAGGGTATACGATGGCTACACCTTC. It codes for CASSPDRVYDGYTF. The chain joins TRBV18 to TRBJ1-2; 7 bases are shared with TRBD1. Trimming removed 2 bases from V and 6 bases from J; junction bases left unmatched: 6. Germline CDR1 reads KGHSH; CDR2 reads LQKENI. This CDR3 has 14 residues.